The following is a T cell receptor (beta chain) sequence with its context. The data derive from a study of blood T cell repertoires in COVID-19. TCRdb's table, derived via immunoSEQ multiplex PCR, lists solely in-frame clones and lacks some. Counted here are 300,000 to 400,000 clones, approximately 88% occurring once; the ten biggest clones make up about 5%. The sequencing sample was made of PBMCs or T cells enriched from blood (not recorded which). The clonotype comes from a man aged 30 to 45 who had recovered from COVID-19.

The CDR3 DNA reads TGTGCCAGCAGCCCCTCCCTGGGGGGGCATTACACCGGGGAGCTGTTTTTT. Its translation: CASSPSLGGHYTGELFF. V usage is TRBV7-9 and J usage is TRBJ2-2, with a weak D call TRBD2 (7 bases). From germline, CDR1 is SEHNR and CDR2 FQNEAQ (reference sequence). Trimming pared 5 bases from V and 3 bases from J, leaving 19 bases between. The CDR3 is made up of 17 amino acids.